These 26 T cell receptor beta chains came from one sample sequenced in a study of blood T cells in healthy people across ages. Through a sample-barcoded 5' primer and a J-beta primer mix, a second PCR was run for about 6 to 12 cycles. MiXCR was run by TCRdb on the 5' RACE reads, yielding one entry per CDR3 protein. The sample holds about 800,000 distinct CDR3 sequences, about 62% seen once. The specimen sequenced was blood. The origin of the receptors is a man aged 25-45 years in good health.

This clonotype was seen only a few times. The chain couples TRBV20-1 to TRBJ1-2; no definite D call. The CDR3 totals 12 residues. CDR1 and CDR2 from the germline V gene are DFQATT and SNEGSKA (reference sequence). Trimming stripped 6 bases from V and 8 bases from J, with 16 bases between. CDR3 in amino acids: CSAVQDSGGYTF. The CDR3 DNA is TGCAGTGCCGTTCAGGATTCTGGGGGCTACACCTTC.

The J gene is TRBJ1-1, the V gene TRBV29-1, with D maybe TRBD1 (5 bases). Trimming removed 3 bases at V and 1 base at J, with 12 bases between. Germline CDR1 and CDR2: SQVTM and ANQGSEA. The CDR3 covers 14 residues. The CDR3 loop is CSVDGGNPNTEAFF. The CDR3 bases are TGCAGCGTTGACGGGGGGAATCCGAACACTGAAGCTTTCTTT.

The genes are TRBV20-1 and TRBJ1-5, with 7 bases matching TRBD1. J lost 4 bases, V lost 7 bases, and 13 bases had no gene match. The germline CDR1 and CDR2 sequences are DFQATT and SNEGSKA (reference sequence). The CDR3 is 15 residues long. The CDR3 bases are TGCAGTGTCCACCAGACAGGGATGAGGAATCAGCCCCAGCATTTT. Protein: CSVHQTGMRNQPQHF.

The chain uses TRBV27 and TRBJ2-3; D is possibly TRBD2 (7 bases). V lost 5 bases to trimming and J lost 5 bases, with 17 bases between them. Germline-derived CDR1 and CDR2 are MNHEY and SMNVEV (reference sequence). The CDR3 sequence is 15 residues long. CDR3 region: CASSRRGAWLDTQYF. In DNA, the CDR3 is TGTGCCAGCAGTCGTCGGGGGGCTTGGTTAGATACGCAGTATTTT.

The chain's CDR3 is CASSPDWKREQYF. The DNA of the CDR3 is TGTGCCAGCAGCCCCGACTGGAAAAGGGAGCAGTACTTC. The chain links TRBV7-2 to TRBJ2-5, with D tentatively TRBD2 (5 bases). From germline, CDR1 is SGHTA and CDR2 FQGNSA. V was clipped by 5 bases and J by 11 bases, with 18 bases between them. CDR3 length: 13 residues.

The CDR3 DNA reads as TGTGCCAGCAGCTTGGACTCCGGGACAGGACTCTCTTGGGGCTACACCTTC. Translation gives CASSLDSGTGLSWGYTF. The chain uses TRBV5-6 and TRBJ1-2; the match to TRBD1 covers 8 bases. The CDR3 covers 17 residues. Germline CDR1 SGHDT, CDR2 YYEEEE. Trimming cost V 0 bases and J 8 bases; bases outside gene matches: 15. Filled out from reference TRBV5-6 and TRBJ1-2, the complete variable domain reads DAGVTQSPTHLIKTRGQQVTLRCSPKSGHDTVSWYQQALGQGPQFIFQYYEEEERQRGNFPDRFSGHQFPNYSSELNVNALLLGDSALYLCASSLDSGTGLSWGYTFGSGTRLTVV.

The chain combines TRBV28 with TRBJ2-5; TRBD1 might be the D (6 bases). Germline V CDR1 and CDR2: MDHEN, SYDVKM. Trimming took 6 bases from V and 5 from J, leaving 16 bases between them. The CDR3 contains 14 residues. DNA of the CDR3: TGTGCCAGCAGCACTGACAGGCGGTTGGAGACCCAGTACTTC. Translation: CASSTDRRLETQYF.

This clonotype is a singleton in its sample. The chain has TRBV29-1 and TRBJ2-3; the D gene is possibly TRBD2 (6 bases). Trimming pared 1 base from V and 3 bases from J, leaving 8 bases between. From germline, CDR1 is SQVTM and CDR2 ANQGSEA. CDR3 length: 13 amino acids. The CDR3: CSVEAGTTDTQYF. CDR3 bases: TGCAGCGTTGAAGCAGGGACTACAGATACGCAGTATTTT.

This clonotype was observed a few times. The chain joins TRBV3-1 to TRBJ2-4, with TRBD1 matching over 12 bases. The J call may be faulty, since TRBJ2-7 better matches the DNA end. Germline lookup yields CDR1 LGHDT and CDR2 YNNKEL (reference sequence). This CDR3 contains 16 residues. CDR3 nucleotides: TGTGCCAGCAGCCTCCGGACGGGACAGGGGGCTTCCGAGCAGTACTTC. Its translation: CASSLRTGQGASEQYF.

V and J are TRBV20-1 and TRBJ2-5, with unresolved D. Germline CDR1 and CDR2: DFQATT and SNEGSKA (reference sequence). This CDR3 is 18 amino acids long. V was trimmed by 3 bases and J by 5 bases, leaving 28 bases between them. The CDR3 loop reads CSARGSGGVGIVGETQYF. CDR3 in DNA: TGCAGTGCTAGGGGCTCAGGCGGTGTGGGTATAGTCGGCGAGACCCAGTACTTC.

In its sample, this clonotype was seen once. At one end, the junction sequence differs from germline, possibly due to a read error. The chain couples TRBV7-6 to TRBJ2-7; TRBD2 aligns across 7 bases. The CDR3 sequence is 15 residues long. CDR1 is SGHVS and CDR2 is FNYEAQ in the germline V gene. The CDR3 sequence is CASSLGAGRAYERYF. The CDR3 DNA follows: TGTGCCAGCAGCTTAGGTGCAGGGAGGGCCTACGAGCGGTACTTC.

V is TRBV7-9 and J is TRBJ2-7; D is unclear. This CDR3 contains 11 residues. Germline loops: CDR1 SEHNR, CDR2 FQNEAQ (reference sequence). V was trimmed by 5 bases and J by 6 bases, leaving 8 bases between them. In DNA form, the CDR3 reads TGTGCCAGCAGCCATTGGGGCGAGCAGTACTTC. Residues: CASSHWGEQYF.

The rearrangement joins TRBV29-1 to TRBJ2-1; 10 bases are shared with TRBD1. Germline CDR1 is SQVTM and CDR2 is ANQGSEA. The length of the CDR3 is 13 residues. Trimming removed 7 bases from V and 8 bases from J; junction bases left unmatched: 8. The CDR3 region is CSAGTGVLDEQFF. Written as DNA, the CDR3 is TGCAGCGCCGGGACAGGGGTTCTTGATGAGCAGTTCTTC.

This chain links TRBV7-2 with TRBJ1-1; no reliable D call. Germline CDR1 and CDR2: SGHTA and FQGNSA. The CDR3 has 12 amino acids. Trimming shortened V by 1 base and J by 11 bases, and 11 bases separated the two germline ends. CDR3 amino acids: CASSLEGIIAFF. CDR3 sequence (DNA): TGTGCCAGCAGCTTAGAGGGCATCATTGCTTTCTTT.

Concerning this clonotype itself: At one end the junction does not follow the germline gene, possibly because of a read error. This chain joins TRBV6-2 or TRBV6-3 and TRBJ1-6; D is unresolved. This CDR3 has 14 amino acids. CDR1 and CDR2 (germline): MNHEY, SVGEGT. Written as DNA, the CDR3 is TGTGCCAGCAAGTTGGAATCCGATAATTCGCCCCTCCACTTT. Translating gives CASKLESDNSPLHF.

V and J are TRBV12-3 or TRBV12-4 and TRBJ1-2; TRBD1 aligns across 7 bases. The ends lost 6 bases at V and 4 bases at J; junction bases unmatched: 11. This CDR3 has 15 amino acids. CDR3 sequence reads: CASSRRRQGFYGYTF. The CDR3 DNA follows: TGTGCCAGCAGCCGCAGGAGACAGGGCTTCTATGGCTACACCTTC.

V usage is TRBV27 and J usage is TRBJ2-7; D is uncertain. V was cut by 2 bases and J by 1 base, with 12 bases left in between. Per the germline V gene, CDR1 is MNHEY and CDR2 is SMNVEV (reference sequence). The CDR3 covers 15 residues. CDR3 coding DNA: TGTGCCAGCAGTTTACTAGGAAGTGGTTCCTACGAGCAGTACTTC. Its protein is CASSLLGSGSYEQYF.

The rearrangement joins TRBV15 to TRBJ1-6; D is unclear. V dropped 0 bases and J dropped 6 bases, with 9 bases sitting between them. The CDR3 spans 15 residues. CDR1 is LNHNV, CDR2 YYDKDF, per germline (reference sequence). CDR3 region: CATSREMQANSPLHF. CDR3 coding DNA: TGTGCCACCAGCAGAGAGATGCAGGCTAATTCACCCCTCCACTTT.

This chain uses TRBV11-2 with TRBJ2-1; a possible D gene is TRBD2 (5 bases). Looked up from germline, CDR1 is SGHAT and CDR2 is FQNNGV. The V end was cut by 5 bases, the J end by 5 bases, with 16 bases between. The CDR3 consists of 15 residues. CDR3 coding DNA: TGTGCCAGCAGCCCCTTCTATAGCGACCACAATGAGCAGTTCTTC. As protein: CASSPFYSDHNEQFF.

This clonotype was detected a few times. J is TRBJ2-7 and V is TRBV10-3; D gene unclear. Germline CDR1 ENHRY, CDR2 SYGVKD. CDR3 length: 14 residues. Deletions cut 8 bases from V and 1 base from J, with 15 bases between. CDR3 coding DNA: TGTGCCATCCGGATGGAGACCTCATCCTACGAGCAGTACTTC. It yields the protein CAIRMETSSYEQYF.

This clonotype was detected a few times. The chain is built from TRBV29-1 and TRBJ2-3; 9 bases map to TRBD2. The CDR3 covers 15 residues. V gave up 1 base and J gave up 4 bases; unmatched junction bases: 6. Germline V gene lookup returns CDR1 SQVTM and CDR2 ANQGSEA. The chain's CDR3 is CSVEGSAGGSDTQYF. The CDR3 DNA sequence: TGCAGCGTTGAAGGTTCGGCGGGAGGGTCAGATACGCAGTATTTT.

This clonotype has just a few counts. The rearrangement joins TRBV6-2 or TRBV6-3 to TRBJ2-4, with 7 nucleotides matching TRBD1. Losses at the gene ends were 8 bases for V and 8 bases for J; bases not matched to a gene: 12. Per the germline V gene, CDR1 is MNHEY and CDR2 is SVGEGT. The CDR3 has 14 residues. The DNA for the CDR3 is TGTGCCAGCGGACGAGGGGGCATCGATGACATTCAGTACTTC. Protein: CASGRGGIDDIQYF.

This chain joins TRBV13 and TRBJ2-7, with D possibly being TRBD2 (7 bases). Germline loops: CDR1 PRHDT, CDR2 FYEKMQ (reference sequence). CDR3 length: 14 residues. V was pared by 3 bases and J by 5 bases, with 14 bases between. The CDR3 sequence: CASSFGGGRNEQYF. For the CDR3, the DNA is TGTGCCAGCAGCTTTGGGGGGGGGCGGAACGAGCAGTACTTC.

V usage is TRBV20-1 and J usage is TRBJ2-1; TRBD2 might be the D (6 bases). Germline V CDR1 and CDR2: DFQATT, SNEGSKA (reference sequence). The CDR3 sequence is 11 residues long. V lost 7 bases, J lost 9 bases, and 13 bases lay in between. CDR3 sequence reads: CSVVLRGEQFF. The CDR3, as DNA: TGCAGTGTGGTGTTGCGGGGTGAGCAGTTCTTC.

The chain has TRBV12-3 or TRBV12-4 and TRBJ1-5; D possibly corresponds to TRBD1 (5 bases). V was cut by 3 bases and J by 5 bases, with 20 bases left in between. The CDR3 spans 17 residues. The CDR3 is CASSFSLRQRGHQPQHF. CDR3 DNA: TGTGCCAGCAGTTTCTCCCTCCGTCAAAGGGGCCATCAGCCCCAGCATTTT.

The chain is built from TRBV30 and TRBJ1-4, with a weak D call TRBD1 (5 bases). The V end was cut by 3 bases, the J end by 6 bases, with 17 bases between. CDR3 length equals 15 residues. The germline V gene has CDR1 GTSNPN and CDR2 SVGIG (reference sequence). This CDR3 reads CAWRTARDGDEKLFF. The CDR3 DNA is TGTGCCTGGAGGACCGCCCGGGACGGAGATGAAAAACTGTTTTTT. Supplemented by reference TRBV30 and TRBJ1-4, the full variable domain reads SQTIHQWPATLVQPVGSPLSLECTVEGTSNPNLYWYRQAAGRGLQLLFYSVGIGQISSEVPQNLSASRPQDRQFILSSKKLLLSDSGFYLCAWRTARDGDEKLFFGSGTQLSVL.